These T cell receptor beta chains were read from a single sample in a study of blood T cell repertoires in COVID-19. TCRdb's table, derived via immunoSEQ multiplex PCR, lists solely in-frame clones and lacks some. This sample carries around 140,000 clones, about 89% of them seen once, and the ten largest clones take more than 9.5%. The sample taken for sequencing was peripheral blood. The receptors come from a woman aged 70-85 years with COVID-19, enrolled during active disease. Each CDR3 is given with its conserved first and last residue. A D gene is named only where the DNA matches it firmly. Only part of the rows carry a size: once, few, many, or a class if the clone is expanded.

few	TRBV2	15	TRBD1	TRBJ2-2	TGTGCCAGCAGCAAACGGACAGGGAACACCGGGGAGCTGTTTTTT	CASSKRTGNTGELFF
.	TRBV3-1/TRBV3-2	16	TRBD1	TRBJ1-4	TGTGCCAGCAGCCTTTATCAGGGGGGAGCTAATGAAAAACTGTTTTTT	CASSLYQGGANEKLFF
.	TRBV28	14	TRBD1	TRBJ1-3	TGTGCCAGCAGTGGGACAGCCTCTGGAAACACCATATATTTT	CASSGTASGNTIYF
few	TRBV3-1/TRBV3-2	11	.	TRBJ2-3	TGTGCCAGCACCCAGGGCCGTACGCAGTATTTT	CASTQGRTQYF
.	TRBV4-2	14	TRBD2	TRBJ2-1	TGTGCCAGCAGCGGAGCGGGGGGGATTATTGAGCAGTTCTTC	CASSGAGGIIEQFF
.	TRBV27	14	.	TRBJ1-2	TGTGCCAGCAGTTTCAGGCAGGGGTACGGAGGCTACACCTTC	CASSFRQGYGGYTF
.	TRBV7-9	15	.	TRBJ2-3	TGTGCCAGCAGCTCAGGAGGGGGCGGCACAGATACGCAGTATTTT	CASSSGGGGTDTQYF
.	TRBV7-2	13	.	TRBJ1-1	TGTGCCAGCAGCCTTTATATGAACACTGAAGCTTTCTTT	CASSLYMNTEAFF
.	TRBV5-6	14	TRBD2	TRBJ2-7	TGTGCCAGCAGCGGCCAGCGGGGGAACTACGAGCAGTACTTC	CASSGQRGNYEQYF
.	TRBV27	15	.	TRBJ1-5	TGTGCCAGCAGTTTATCAGGGGTTGTCGGTCAGCCCCAGCATTTT	CASSLSGVVGQPQHF
.	TRBV9	18	.	TRBJ1-3	TGTGCCAGCAGCGAGAGGTGGGACAACGTTTACTCTGGAAACACCATATATTTT	CASSERWDNVYSGNTIYF
.	TRBV5-8	16	TRBD1	TRBJ2-7	TGTGCCAGCAGCTTTAACCGGGACAGGGGTTCCTACGAGCAGTACTTC	CASSFNRDRGSYEQYF
.	TRBV14	13	.	TRBJ1-1	TGTGCCAGCAGCATGGACAGGAACACTGAAGCTTTCTTT	CASSMDRNTEAFF